These T cell receptor beta chains were read from a single sample in a study of shared clonotypes between healthy human individuals. This table comes from immunoSEQ multiplex PCR, and its TCRdb copy is limited to in-frame clones, with some not included. The table shows about 870,000 clones, with nearly 95% occurring only once. Sequences were obtained from naive CD8+ T cells sorted from blood. These receptors originate from a man aged 25-45 years in good health. Both conserved end residues are part of each CDR3. The D gene is left open where the match is weak. Size is omitted from some rows. Given values are once, few, many or a class for expanded clones.

J gene	clone size	V gene	D gene	CDR3 protein	CDR3 DNA
TRBJ2-7	-	TRBV4-3	TRBD1	CASSQGTGGYYEQYF	TGCGCCAGCAGCCAAGGGACAGGGGGCTACTACGAGCAGTACTTC
TRBJ1-4	-	TRBV9	-	CASNPGNRDEKLFF	TGTGCCAGCAACCCAGGGAATCGGGATGAAAAACTGTTTTTT
TRBJ2-1	-	TRBV5-6	-	CASNPWPWTDNNEQFF	TGTGCCAGCAACCCATGGCCGTGGACAGACAACAATGAGCAGTTCTTC
TRBJ1-2	-	TRBV27	-	CASSLSTGSLYGYTF	TGTGCCAGCAGTTTATCGACGGGTAGCCTCTATGGCTACACCTTC
TRBJ2-3	-	TRBV5-1	TRBD1	CASSLDGQDNTDTQYF	TGCGCCAGCAGCTTGGATGGACAGGACAACACAGATACGCAGTATTTT
TRBJ2-1	-	TRBV29-1	-	CSVEGGGGDEQFF	TGCAGCGTTGAAGGGGGAGGGGGCGATGAGCAGTTCTTC
TRBJ2-7	once	TRBV11-2	-	CASSLVDSFSRGYYEQYF	TGTGCCAGCAGCTTAGTTGATAGTTTTAGCCGCGGGTACTACGAGCAGTACTTC
TRBJ2-1	-	TRBV7-9	TRBD2	CASSGRTGRLAGGRFF	TGTGCCAGCAGCGGACGGACGGGAAGACTAGCGGGAGGGCGGTTCTTC
TRBJ2-7	-	TRBV5-6	-	CASSPGTSSYEQYF	TGTGCCAGCAGCCCAGGGACCAGCTCCTACGAGCAGTACTTC
TRBJ2-2	-	TRBV5-4	-	CASSLRADTINTGELFF	TGTGCCAGCAGCTTAAGGGCAGACACGATAAACACCGGGGAGCTGTTTTTT
TRBJ2-3	-	TRBV5-1	-	CASSPAETSTDTQYF	TGCGCCAGCAGCCCAGCGGAGACTAGCACAGATACGCAGTATTTT
TRBJ2-5	-	TRBV19	TRBD1	CASSIAQGSETQYF	TGTGCCAGTAGTATAGCACAGGGGTCAGAGACCCAGTACTTC
TRBJ2-5	-	TRBV2	TRBD1	CASPRDRGRETQYF	TGTGCCAGCCCACGTGACAGGGGGCGAGAGACCCAGTACTTC